This is a list of T cell receptor beta chains from one sample in a study of identifying expanded T cells in peripheral blood. Method: immunoSEQ multiplex PCR; TCRdb's copy keeps in-frame clones and lacks some. The sample gives approximately 100,000 clones, approximately 90% of which show up once; 7.5% to 10% is in the top ten. Sample: blood. The receptor source for this set is a person between 18 and 75 years old in good health. Each CDR3 is given with its conserved first and last residue. Fields, in order: J gene, V gene, clone size, D gene, CDR3 protein, CDR3 DNA. D genes are given only for firm matches. Some rows mark clone size as missing; the rest say once, few, many or name a class of expanded clone.

j_gene: TRBJ2-7; v_gene: TRBV19; abundance: NA; d_gene: NA; CDR3aa: CASSPRGRTYEQYF; CDR3nt: TGTGCCAGTAGTCCCCGGGGTCGAACCTACGAGCAGTACTTC
j_gene: TRBJ2-2; v_gene: TRBV5-4; abundance: NA; d_gene: NA; CDR3aa: CASSSQGGTGELFF; CDR3nt: TGTGCCAGCAGCAGCCAGGGTGGCACCGGGGAGCTGTTTTTT
j_gene: TRBJ1-2; v_gene: TRBV5-1; abundance: NA; d_gene: TRBD1; CDR3aa: CASSGGQTNYGYTF; CDR3nt: TGCGCCAGCAGCGGGGGACAGACTAACTATGGCTACACCTTC
j_gene: TRBJ2-1; v_gene: TRBV19; abundance: NA; d_gene: TRBD1; CDR3aa: CASSLLSGTGNEQFF; CDR3nt: TGTGCCAGTAGTCTACTTTCAGGGACAGGGAATGAGCAGTTCTTC
j_gene: TRBJ2-1; v_gene: TRBV7-3; abundance: NA; d_gene: NA; CDR3aa: CASSYRNNEQFF; CDR3nt: TGTGCCAGCAGCTACCGGAACAATGAGCAGTTCTTC
j_gene: TRBJ2-7; v_gene: TRBV5-6; abundance: NA; d_gene: TRBD1; CDR3aa: CASSLPPGQGTYEQYF; CDR3nt: TGTGCCAGCAGCTTACCACCGGGACAGGGTACCTACGAGCAGTACTTC
j_gene: TRBJ1-3; v_gene: TRBV5-1; abundance: once; d_gene: NA; CDR3aa: CASSLGDISGNTIYF; CDR3nt: TGCGCCAGCAGCTTGGGGGACATCTCTGGAAACACCATATATTTT
j_gene: TRBJ1-5; v_gene: TRBV7-8; abundance: NA; d_gene: NA; CDR3aa: CASTEEGRGFNQPQHF; CDR3nt: TGTGCCAGCACCGAAGAAGGGAGGGGCTTCAATCAGCCCCAGCATTTT
j_gene: TRBJ2-1; v_gene: TRBV5-4; abundance: NA; d_gene: TRBD1; CDR3aa: CASSTPPGQGYNEQFF; CDR3nt: TGTGCCAGCAGCACACCCCCGGGACAGGGTTACAATGAGCAGTTCTTC
j_gene: TRBJ2-5; v_gene: TRBV9; abundance: NA; d_gene: TRBD2; CDR3aa: CASSLGTSSETQYF; CDR3nt: TGTGCCAGCAGCCTAGGGACTAGTTCAGAGACCCAGTACTTC
j_gene: TRBJ2-5; v_gene: TRBV6-5; abundance: NA; d_gene: NA; CDR3aa: CASSYDWGRGRETQYF; CDR3nt: TGTGCCAGCAGTTATGATTGGGGTAGGGGCCGGGAGACCCAGTACTTC
j_gene: TRBJ1-3; v_gene: TRBV28; abundance: NA; d_gene: TRBD1; CDR3aa: CASSPNSGGGNTIYF; CDR3nt: TGTGCCAGCAGTCCCAATTCAGGGGGAGGAAACACCATATATTTT
j_gene: TRBJ2-3; v_gene: TRBV19; abundance: NA; d_gene: TRBD1; CDR3aa: CASSIDQGAYTQYF; CDR3nt: TGTGCCAGTAGTATAGACCAGGGGGCGTATACGCAGTATTTT
j_gene: TRBJ2-2; v_gene: TRBV6-5; abundance: NA; d_gene: NA; CDR3aa: CASRPGLLSGGELFF; CDR3nt: TGTGCCAGCAGGCCGGGCCTACTTTCAGGCGGGGAGCTGTTTTTT
j_gene: TRBJ1-3; v_gene: TRBV9; abundance: NA; d_gene: NA; CDR3aa: CASSGAGNTIYF; CDR3nt: TGTGCCAGCAGCGGTGCCGGAAACACCATATATTTT
j_gene: TRBJ1-1; v_gene: TRBV29-1; abundance: few; d_gene: TRBD1; CDR3aa: CSVAQGGTEAFF; CDR3nt: TGCAGCGTTGCTCAGGGGGGCACTGAAGCTTTCTTT
j_gene: TRBJ2-3; v_gene: TRBV2; abundance: NA; d_gene: NA; CDR3aa: CATQGGGSRVDTQYF; CDR3nt: TGTGCCACCCAGGGGGGGGGCTCCCGGGTAGATACGCAGTATTTT